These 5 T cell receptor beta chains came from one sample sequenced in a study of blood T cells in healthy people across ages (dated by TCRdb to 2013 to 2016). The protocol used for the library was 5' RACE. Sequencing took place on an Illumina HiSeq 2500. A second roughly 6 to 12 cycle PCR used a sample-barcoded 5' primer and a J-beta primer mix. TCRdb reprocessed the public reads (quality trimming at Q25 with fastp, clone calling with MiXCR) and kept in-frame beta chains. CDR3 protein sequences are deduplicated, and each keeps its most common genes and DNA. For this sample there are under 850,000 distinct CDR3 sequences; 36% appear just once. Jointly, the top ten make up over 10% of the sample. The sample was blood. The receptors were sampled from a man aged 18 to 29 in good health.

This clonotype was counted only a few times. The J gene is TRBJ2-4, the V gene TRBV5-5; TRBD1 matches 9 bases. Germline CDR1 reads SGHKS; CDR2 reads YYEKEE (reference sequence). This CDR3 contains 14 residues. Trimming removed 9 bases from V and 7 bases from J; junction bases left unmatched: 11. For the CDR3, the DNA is TGTGCCACCATGACAGGGGGAGTTAGCAACATTCAGTACTTC. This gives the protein CATMTGGVSNIQYF. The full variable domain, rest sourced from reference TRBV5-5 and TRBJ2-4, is DAGVTQSPTHLIKTRGQQVTLRCSPISGHKSVSWYQQVLGQGPQFIFQYYEKEERGRGNFPDRFSARQFPNYSSELNVNALLLGDSALYLCATMTGGVSNIQYFGAGTRLSVL.

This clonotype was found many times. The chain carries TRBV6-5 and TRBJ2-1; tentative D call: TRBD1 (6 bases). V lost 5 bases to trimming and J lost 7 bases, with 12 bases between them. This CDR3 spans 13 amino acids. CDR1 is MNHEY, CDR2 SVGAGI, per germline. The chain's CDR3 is CASSLPTGNEQFF. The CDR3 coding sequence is TGTGCCAGCAGTCTTCCGACAGGAAATGAGCAGTTCTTC.

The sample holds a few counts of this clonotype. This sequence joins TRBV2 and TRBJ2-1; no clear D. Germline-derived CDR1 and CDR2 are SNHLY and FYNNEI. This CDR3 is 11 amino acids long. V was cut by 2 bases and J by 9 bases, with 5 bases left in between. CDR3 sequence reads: CASSENGEQFF. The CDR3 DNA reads TGTGCCAGCAGTGAAAACGGTGAGCAGTTCTTC. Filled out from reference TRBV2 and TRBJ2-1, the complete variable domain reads EPEVTQTPSHQVTQMGQEVILRCVPISNHLYFYWYRQILGQKVEFLVSFYNNEISEKSEIFDDQFSVERPDGSNFTLKIRSTKLEDSAMYFCASSENGEQFFGPGTRLTVL.

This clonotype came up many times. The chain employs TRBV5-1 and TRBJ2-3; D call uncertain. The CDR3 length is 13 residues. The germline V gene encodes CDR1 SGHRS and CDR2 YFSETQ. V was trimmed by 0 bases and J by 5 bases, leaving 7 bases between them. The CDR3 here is CASSLDLEDTQYF. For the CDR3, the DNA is TGCGCCAGCAGCTTGGACCTGGAAGATACGCAGTATTTT.

The chain's CDR3 is CAISSEPQGGITEAFF. The CDR3, as DNA: TGTGCCATCAGCAGCGAACCACAGGGGGGGATCACTGAAGCTTTCTTT. The V call is TRBV10-3, the J call TRBJ1-1; TRBD1 aligns across 8 bases. Germline V CDR1 and CDR2: ENHRY, SYGVKD. The CDR3 is made up of 16 amino acids. Trimming removed 6 bases from V and 4 bases from J; junction bases left unmatched: 13.